This entry lists 25 T cell receptor beta chains sequenced from one sample in a study of T cells in women clearing cervical HPV infection. The assay was immunoSEQ multiplex PCR, and TCRdb's table has in-frame clones only and misses some. This table lists about 36,000 clones. Sequenced sample: blood buffy coat. Receptor source: a woman aged 18-70 years with a cervical HPV16 infection that either progressed to CIN3+ or cleared (not recorded which).

In the case of this clone: The CDR3 is cut off 3 residues early in the read; its end comes from the germline J gene. The rearrangement joins TRBV6-2 or TRBV6-3 to TRBJ2-4, with D hard to call. This CDR3 spans 17 amino acids. Germline CDR1 reads MNHEY; CDR2 reads SVGEGT. With 3 bases removed from V and 0 bases from J, the gap between germline ends came to 15 bases. The CDR3 loop reads CASSYLPQESAKNIQYF. CDR3 DNA (partial): TGTGCCAGCAGTTATCTACCCCAGGAATCAGCCAAAAACATT.

In the case of this clone: The observed sequence ends 3 residues before the CDR3 terminus, with the missing tail filled in from the germline J gene. The J gene is TRBJ1-4, the V gene TRBV20-1; no clear D gene. The CDR3 is 15 amino acids. The germline V and J ends were trimmed by 6 bases and 3 bases, with 17 bases remaining between them. Germline CDR1 DFQATT, CDR2 SNEGSKA (reference sequence). The sequenced CDR3 bases are TGCAGTGCCCGGGGAGTCCAAGCAGCTAATGAAAAA. Translated: CSARGVQAANEK. The entire CDR3 reads CSARGVQAANEKLFF.

As for this clone: The read ends 3 residues early relative to the CDR3; the germline J gene fills the gap. V usage is TRBV20-1 and J usage is TRBJ1-2, with D maybe TRBD1 (6 bases). CDR3 size: 18 residues. Per germline, CDR1 DFQATT and CDR2 SNEGSKA (reference sequence). V was shortened by 0 bases and J by 2 bases, with 22 bases between the two germline ends. The part of the CDR3 DNA that was read is TGCAGTGCTAGAGATACAGGGTGGTCTTCATCCCCCAACTATGGC. Translation: CSARDTGWSSSPNYG. The whole CDR3 protein is CSARDTGWSSSPNYGYTF.

Concerning this clone: The CDR3 end is not reached by the read, which stops 3 residues before it; the germline J gene fills it in. The chain links TRBV5-5 to TRBJ2-5; D is possibly TRBD2 (7 bases). With 4 bases removed from V and 4 bases from J, the gap between germline ends came to 17 bases. This CDR3 spans 15 amino acids. Per the germline V gene, CDR1 is SGHKS and CDR2 is YYEKEE (reference sequence). The part of the CDR3 DNA that was read is TGTGCCAGCAGCGATATTAGGGGGGGCTCAGAGACC. This encodes CASSDIRGGSET. The whole CDR3 reads CASSDIRGGSETQYF.

A note on this clone: The CDR3 end is not reached by the read, which stops 3 residues before it; the germline J gene fills it in. The V call is TRBV6-2 or TRBV6-3, the J call TRBJ2-7; a weak D match, TRBD2 (5 bases). The V gene's germline CDR1 is MNHEY and CDR2 SVGEGT. The length of the CDR3 is 12 residues. The germline V and J ends were trimmed by 7 bases and 4 bases, with 11 bases remaining between them. Incomplete CDR3 DNA: TGTGCCAGCACCCCGAGCGGATACGAG. It is translated as CASTPSGYE. In full, the CDR3 reads CASTPSGYEQYF.

The sequenced CDR3 bases are TGTGCCAGCAGAGGACAGCGGAACACTGAA. This encodes CASRGQRNTE. The whole CDR3 protein is CASRGQRNTEAFF. This chain joins TRBV2 and TRBJ1-1; D is perhaps TRBD1 (6 bases). The CDR3 end falls 3 residues outside the read, so it is completed with the germline J gene. Germline loops: CDR1 SNHLY, CDR2 FYNNEI. CDR3 length: 13 amino acids. Trimming shortened V by 6 bases and J by 1 base, and 9 bases separated the two germline ends.

In the case of this clone: One junction end disagrees with the germline gene, perhaps due to a read error. The sequenced fragment ends 3 residues before the CDR3 boundary, so the rest is inferred from the germline J gene. This chain joins TRBV7-9 and TRBJ1-2, with D maybe TRBD1 (6 bases). Germline V gene lookup returns CDR1 SEHNR and CDR2 FQNEAQ (reference sequence). The CDR3 runs to 15 residues. CDR3 amino acids: CACSSGHEFNYGYTF. The DNA read from the CDR3 is TGTGCCTGCAGCTCGGGACACGAATTTAACTATGGC.

Points on this clone: The read stops 3 residues short of the end of the CDR3; the missing end is completed from the germline J gene. This sequence joins TRBV7-2 and TRBJ1-4, with D possibly TRBD1 on 5 matching bases. This CDR3 comprises 14 residues. V was pared by 0 bases and J by 7 bases, with 9 bases between. Germline V gene data show CDR1 as SGHTA and CDR2 as FQGNSA. CDR3 residues: CASSLAGETEKLFF. The DNA read from the CDR3 is TGTGCCAGCAGCTTAGCAGGGGAGACTGAAAAA.

CDR3 sequence reads: CSVAVRSSYNEQFF. Partial CDR3 DNA: TGCAGCGTTGCAGTGCGGAGCTCCTACAATGAG. V usage is TRBV29-1 and J usage is TRBJ2-1; D gene uncertain. Read sequence stops 3 residues before the CDR3 end, and the germline J gene provides the missing end. V lost 4 bases and J 0 bases, leaving 10 bases between the germline ends. Germline V lookup: CDR1 SQVTM, CDR2 ANQGSEA. CDR3 length: 14 amino acids.

For this clone: The read terminates 3 residues before the CDR3 end, so the remaining end is supplied by the germline J gene. The chain combines TRBV6-2 or TRBV6-3 with TRBJ2-3, with D perhaps matching TRBD1 (6 bases). The CDR3 sequence is 12 residues long. CDR1 and CDR2 (germline): MNHEY, SVGEGT. CDR3: CASSFPGTTQYF. CDR3 DNA, as far as it was read: TGTGCCAGCAGTTTCCCCGGGACAACG.

The CDR3 DNA, read in part, is TGCGCCAGCTCGCTGGACTCGGGGGGAAAA. It yields the protein CASSLDSGGK. The CDR3 in its entirety is CASSLDSGGKLFF. The chain carries TRBV5-1 and TRBJ1-4; D possibly corresponds to TRBD1 (5 bases). The read ends 3 residues shy of where the CDR3 ends; the end is completed using the germline J gene. V lost 7 bases to trimming and J lost 10 bases, with 17 bases between them. CDR1 SGHRS and CDR2 YFSETQ come from the germline V gene. This CDR3 has 13 amino acids.

Worth noting for this clone: Read coverage stops 3 residues before the CDR3 terminus; the germline J gene supplies the remainder. The chain employs TRBV20-1 and TRBJ2-7; D possibly corresponds to TRBD1 (5 bases). V shed 3 bases and J shed 6 bases, with 15 bases lying between them. Germline V lookup: CDR1 DFQATT, CDR2 SNEGSKA (reference sequence). The CDR3 covers 13 residues. CDR3 DNA (partial): TGCAGTGCTAGGGACATCCTAAAAGGCGAG. Translation: CSARDILKGE. The CDR3, in full, reads CSARDILKGEQYF.

Points on this clone: The read finishes 3 residues shy of the CDR3 end, and the germline J gene is used to complete it. The V call is TRBV7-3, the J call TRBJ2-3, with 11 bases matching TRBD2. Germline V gives CDR1 SGHTA, CDR2 FQGTGA. The trim removed 1 base at V and 5 bases at J, leaving 2 bases unmatched. The CDR3 spans 15 residues. The part of the CDR3 DNA that was read is TGTGCCAGCAGCTTAAGTAGCGGGGGGGGAGATACG. Protein product: CASSLSSGGGDT. Given in full, the CDR3 is CASSLSSGGGDTQYF.

As regards this clone: The read is 3 residues too short to cover the CDR3 end, so that end is filled in from the germline J gene. This rearrangement joins TRBV7-2 to TRBJ2-5; 10 bases fit TRBD2. The junction had 4 bases not matched to a gene; V was cut back by 1 base and J by 5 bases. The CDR3 has 15 residues. CDR1 and CDR2 (germline): SGHTA, FQGNSA. The DNA read from the CDR3 is TGTGCCAGCAGCTTAGTGGAGCGGGAGGGGGAGACC. Translated, it gives CASSLVEREGET. The whole CDR3 region reads CASSLVEREGETQYF.

The CDR3 protein is CASSLGDRGNSPLHF. The sequenced part of the CDR3 DNA is TGCGCCAGCAGCTTGGGGGACAGGGGTAATTCACCC. The chain couples TRBV5-1 to TRBJ1-6, with 10 bases matching TRBD1. The CDR3 goes on 3 residues after the read ends, and that part is filled in from the germline J gene. CDR3 size: 15 residues. The J segment lost 6 bases and the V segment lost 0 bases, leaving 0 bases of the junction unmatched. Germline CDR1 and CDR2: SGHRS and YFSETQ.

For this clone: The read ends 3 residues before the CDR3 terminus; that terminus is restored from the germline J gene. V and J are TRBV2 and TRBJ2-2; D remains ambiguous. Trimming pared 3 bases from V and 4 bases from J, leaving 15 bases between. Germline values: CDR1 SNHLY, CDR2 FYNNEI. This CDR3 comprises 16 residues. CDR3 in amino acids: CASSDSGTFVTGELFF. CDR3 DNA, as far as it was read: TGTGCCAGCAGTGATTCAGGTACCTTTGTCACCGGGGAG.

Notes on this clone: With the read ending 3 residues before the CDR3 end, the germline J gene is used to fill in that end. The chain uses TRBV20-1 and TRBJ1-2, with 8 bases identical to TRBD1. Germline CDR1 DFQATT, CDR2 SNEGSKA (reference sequence). This CDR3 is built from 14 residues. V dropped 4 bases and J dropped 4; count of bases not matched to a gene: 8. The CDR3 DNA, read in part, is TGCAGTGCTACGGGACAGGCCATAGTCTATGGC. Translation gives CSATGQAIVYG. The full CDR3 sequence reads CSATGQAIVYGYTF.

On this clone: From the germline J gene comes the end of the CDR3, since the read stops 3 residues before it. J is TRBJ1-2 and V is TRBV7-8; D ambiguous. The CDR3 is 12 amino acids. The V end lost 5 bases, the J end lost 4 bases, and 8 bases lay between the germline ends. Germline CDR1 reads SGHVS; CDR2 reads FQNEAQ. CDR3 DNA (partial): TGTGCCAGCAGCGTCGGCGGCTATGGC. Encoded protein: CASSVGGYG. The whole CDR3 sequence reads CASSVGGYGYTF.

Comments on this clone: The read finishes 3 residues shy of the CDR3 end, and the germline J gene is used to complete it. This sequence joins TRBV6-4 and TRBJ1-6; 7 bases are a match to TRBD1. The germline V gene has CDR1 MRHNA and CDR2 SNTAGT. This CDR3 comprises 13 residues. V dropped 6 bases and J dropped 7; count of bases not matched to a gene: 3. This chain's CDR3 is CASSRDSNSPLHF. The CDR3 bases that were read are TGTGCCAGCAGCCGGGACAGCAATTCACCC.

In the case of this clone: The read stops 3 residues short of the end of the CDR3; the missing end is completed from the germline J gene. The chain is built from TRBV10-3 and TRBJ2-7, with 9 bases matching TRBD1. Germline CDR1 ENHRY, CDR2 SYGVKD. The CDR3 is 14 residues long. The trim removed 2 bases at V and 4 bases at J, leaving 3 bases unmatched. CDR3 DNA, as far as it was read: TGTGCCATCAGTGAGGAGGGACAGGGTTACGAG. This gives the protein CAISEEGQGYE. The whole CDR3 region reads CAISEEGQGYEQYF.

Remarks on this clone: The missing CDR3 end, 3 residues past where the read stops, is filled in from the germline J gene. J is TRBJ2-1 and V is TRBV7-6, with TRBD2 identical over 7 bases. From germline, CDR1 is SGHVS and CDR2 FNYEAQ. V trimming: 1 base; J trimming: 4 bases; junction bases outside the gene matches: 7. The CDR3 contains 16 residues. CDR3 sequence reads: CASSLVAGGGYNEQFF. Partial CDR3 DNA: TGTGCCAGCAGCTTAGTAGCCGGCGGGGGTTACAATGAG.

Comments on this clone: The CDR3 end falls 3 residues outside the read, so it is completed with the germline J gene. The chain joins TRBV7-2 to TRBJ2-2; 8 bases align to TRBD2. This CDR3 comprises 15 residues. Per the germline V gene, CDR1 is SGHTA and CDR2 is FQGNSA. J was trimmed by 5 bases and V by 6 bases; bases with no gene match: 8. CDR3 protein: CASRLTSGDTGELFF. The DNA read from the CDR3 is TGTGCCAGCAGACTCACTAGCGGTGATACCGGGGAG.

A word on this clone: The CDR3 extends 3 residues past the end of the read, so its final part is completed from the germline J gene. This rearrangement joins TRBV6-1 to TRBJ2-5, with 7 bases that match TRBD1. J was trimmed by 5 bases and V by 2 bases; bases with no gene match: 8. The CDR3 totals 15 residues. Germline CDR1 reads MNHNS; CDR2 reads SASEGT. The CDR3: CASSEWQGDRETQYF. The CDR3 DNA, read in part, is TGTGCCAGCAGTGAATGGCAGGGGGATAGGGAGACC.

A remark on this clone: The missing CDR3 end, 3 residues past where the read stops, is filled in from the germline J gene. The genes are TRBV18 and TRBJ1-4; TRBD1 agrees at 9 bases. Trimming cost V 1 base and J 3 bases; bases outside gene matches: 9. The CDR3 contains 18 residues. The germline CDR1 and CDR2 sequences are KGHSH and LQKENI. The DNA read from the CDR3 is TGTGCCAGCTCACCACGGACCGGGACAGGGAAGGCTAATGAAAAA. Its protein is CASSPRTGTGKANEK. The entire CDR3 protein is CASSPRTGTGKANEKLFF.

A word on this clone: Read coverage stops 3 residues before the CDR3 terminus; the germline J gene supplies the remainder. The rearrangement links TRBV7-2 to TRBJ1-1, with TRBD1 matching over 7 bases. V shed 4 bases and J 1 base; nucleotides not matched to a gene: 3. The CDR3 consists of 14 residues. CDR1 is SGHTA, CDR2 FQGNSA, per germline. The CDR3 protein is CASSYQGGNTEAFF. The CDR3 bases that were read are TGTGCCAGCAGCTACCAGGGGGGGAACACTGAA.